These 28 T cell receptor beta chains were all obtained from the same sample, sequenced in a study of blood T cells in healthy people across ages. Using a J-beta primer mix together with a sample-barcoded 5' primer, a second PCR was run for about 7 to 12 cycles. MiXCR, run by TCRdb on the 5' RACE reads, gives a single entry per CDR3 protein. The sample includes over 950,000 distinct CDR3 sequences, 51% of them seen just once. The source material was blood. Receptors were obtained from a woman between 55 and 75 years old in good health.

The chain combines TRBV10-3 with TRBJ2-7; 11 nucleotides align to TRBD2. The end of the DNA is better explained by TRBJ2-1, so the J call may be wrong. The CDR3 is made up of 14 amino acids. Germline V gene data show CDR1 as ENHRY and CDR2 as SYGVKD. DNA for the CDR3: TGTGCCATCAAGGAGGGACTAGCGGTACCTCAGCAGTTCTTC. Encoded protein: CAIKEGLAVPQQFF.

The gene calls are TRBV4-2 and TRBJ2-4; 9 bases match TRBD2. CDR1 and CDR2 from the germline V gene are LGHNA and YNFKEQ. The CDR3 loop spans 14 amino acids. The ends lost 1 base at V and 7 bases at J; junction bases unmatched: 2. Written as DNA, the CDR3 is TGTGCCAGCAGCCAAGGACTAGCGGCGAACATTCAGTACTTC. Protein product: CASSQGLAANIQYF.

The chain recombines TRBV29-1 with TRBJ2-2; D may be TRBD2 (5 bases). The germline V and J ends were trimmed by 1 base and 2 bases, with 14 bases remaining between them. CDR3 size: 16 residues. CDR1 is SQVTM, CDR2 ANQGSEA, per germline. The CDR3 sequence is CSVEGTGVFNTGELFF. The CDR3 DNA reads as TGCAGCGTTGAAGGAACCGGGGTGTTCAACACCGGGGAGCTGTTTTTT.

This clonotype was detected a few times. The CDR3 region has the DNA TGTGCCAGCAGCTCCGTAGCGGGAAGCTCCTACAATGAGCAGTTCTTC. Residues: CASSSVAGSSYNEQFF. The chain employs TRBV7-2 and TRBJ2-1; TRBD2 matches 8 bases. Germline V lookup: CDR1 SGHTA, CDR2 FQGNSA. This CDR3 is built from 16 residues. Germline trimming cut 4 bases from V and 0 bases from J; bases unmatched to any gene: 5.

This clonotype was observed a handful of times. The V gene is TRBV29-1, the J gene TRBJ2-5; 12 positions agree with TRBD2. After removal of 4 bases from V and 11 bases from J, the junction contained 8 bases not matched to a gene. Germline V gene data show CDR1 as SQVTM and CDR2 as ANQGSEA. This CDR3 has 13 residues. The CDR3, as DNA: TGCAGCGTTGTAACTAGCGGGAGGTGGGAGCAGTACTTC. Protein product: CSVVTSGRWEQYF.

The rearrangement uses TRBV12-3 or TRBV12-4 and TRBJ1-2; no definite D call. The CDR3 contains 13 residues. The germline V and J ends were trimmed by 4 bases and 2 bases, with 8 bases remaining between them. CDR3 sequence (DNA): TGTGCCAGCAGTTGGGCGAGAAACTATGGCTACACCTTC. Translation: CASSWARNYGYTF.

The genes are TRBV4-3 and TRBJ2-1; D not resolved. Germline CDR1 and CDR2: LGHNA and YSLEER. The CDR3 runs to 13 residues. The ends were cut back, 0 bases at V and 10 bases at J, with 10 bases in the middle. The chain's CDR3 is CASSQDSHGEQFF. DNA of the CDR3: TGCGCCAGCAGCCAAGATTCCCACGGGGAGCAGTTCTTC.

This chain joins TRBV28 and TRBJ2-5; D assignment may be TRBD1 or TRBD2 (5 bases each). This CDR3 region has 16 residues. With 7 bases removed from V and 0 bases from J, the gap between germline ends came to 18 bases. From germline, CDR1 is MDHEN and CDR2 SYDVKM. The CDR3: CASIKNGAEDQETQYF. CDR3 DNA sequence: TGTGCCAGCATCAAAAACGGGGCGGAGGACCAAGAGACCCAGTACTTC.

The CDR3, as DNA: TGTGCCAGCTCACCCATCCGCACCGCCTCGGGACAGGGGGATGCAGATACGCAGTATTTT. Translated, it gives CASSPIRTASGQGDADTQYF. V usage is TRBV18 and J usage is TRBJ2-3; 11 bases align to TRBD1. Looked up from germline, CDR1 is KGHSH and CDR2 is LQKENI. The CDR3 runs to 20 residues. V lost 3 bases and J lost 4; bases outside the gene matches: 18.

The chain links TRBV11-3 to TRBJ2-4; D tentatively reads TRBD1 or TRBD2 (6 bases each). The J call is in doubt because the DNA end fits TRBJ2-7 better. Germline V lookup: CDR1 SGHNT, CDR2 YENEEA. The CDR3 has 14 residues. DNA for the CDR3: TGTGCCAGCAGCCCCGGAGGGGAAGGGGGCGAGCAGTACTTC. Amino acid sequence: CASSPGGEGGEQYF.

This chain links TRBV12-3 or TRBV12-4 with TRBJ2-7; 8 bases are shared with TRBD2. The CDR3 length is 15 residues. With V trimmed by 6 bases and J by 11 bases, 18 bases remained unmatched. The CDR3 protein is CASSLSGAPLMEKYF. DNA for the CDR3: TGTGCCAGCAGCCTTAGCGGGGCACCTTTGATGGAGAAGTACTTC.

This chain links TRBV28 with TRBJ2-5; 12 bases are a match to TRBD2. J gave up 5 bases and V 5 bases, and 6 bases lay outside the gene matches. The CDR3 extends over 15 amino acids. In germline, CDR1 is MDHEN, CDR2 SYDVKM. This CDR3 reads CASSLAGGPGETQYF. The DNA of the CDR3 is TGTGCCAGCAGTCTAGCGGGAGGGCCGGGTGAGACCCAGTACTTC.

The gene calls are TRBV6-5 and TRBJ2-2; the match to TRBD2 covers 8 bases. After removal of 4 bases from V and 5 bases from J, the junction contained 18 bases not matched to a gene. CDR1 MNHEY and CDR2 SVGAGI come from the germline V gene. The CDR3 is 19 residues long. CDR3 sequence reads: CASSSPRLAGRARTGELFF. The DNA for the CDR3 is TGTGCCAGCAGTTCCCCGAGGTTAGCGGGAAGAGCGCGAACCGGGGAGCTGTTTTTT.

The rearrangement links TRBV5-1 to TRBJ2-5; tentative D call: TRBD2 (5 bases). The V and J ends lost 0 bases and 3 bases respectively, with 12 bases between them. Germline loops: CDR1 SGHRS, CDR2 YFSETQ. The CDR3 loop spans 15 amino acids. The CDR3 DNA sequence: TGCGCCAGCAGCTTGGGAATCGGGATTGAAGAGACCCAGTACTTC. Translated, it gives CASSLGIGIEETQYF. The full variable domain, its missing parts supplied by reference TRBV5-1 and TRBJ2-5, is KAGVTQTPRYLIKTRGQQVTLSCSPISGHRSVSWYQQTPGQGLQFLFEYFSETQRNKGNFPGRFSGRQFSNSRSEMNVSTLELGDSALYLCASSLGIGIEETQYFGPGTRLLVL.

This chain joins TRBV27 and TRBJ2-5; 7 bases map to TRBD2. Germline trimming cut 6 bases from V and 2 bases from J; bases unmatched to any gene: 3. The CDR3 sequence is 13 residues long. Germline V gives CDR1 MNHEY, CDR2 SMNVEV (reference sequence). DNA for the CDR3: TGTGCCAGCAGACGGGGAGGGCAAGAGACCCAGTACTTC. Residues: CASRRGGQETQYF.

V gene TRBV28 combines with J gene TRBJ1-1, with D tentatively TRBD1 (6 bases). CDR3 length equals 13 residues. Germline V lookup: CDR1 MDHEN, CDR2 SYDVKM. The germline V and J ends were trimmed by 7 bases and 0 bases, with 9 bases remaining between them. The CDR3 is CASTDRLNTEAFF. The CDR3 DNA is TGTGCCAGCACCGACAGGCTGAACACTGAAGCTTTCTTT.

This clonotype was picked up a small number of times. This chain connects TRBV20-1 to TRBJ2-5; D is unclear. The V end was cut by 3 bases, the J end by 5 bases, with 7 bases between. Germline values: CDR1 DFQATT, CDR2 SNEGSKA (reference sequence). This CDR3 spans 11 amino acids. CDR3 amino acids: CSARVRETQYF. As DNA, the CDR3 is TGCAGTGCTAGGGTTCGGGAGACCCAGTACTTC.

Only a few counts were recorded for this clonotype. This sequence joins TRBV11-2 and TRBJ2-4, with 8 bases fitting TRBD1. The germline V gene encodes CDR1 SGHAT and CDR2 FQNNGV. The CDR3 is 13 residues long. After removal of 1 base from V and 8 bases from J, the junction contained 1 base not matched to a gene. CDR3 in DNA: TGTGCCAGCAGCTTAGGACAGGGGTACATTCAGTACTTC. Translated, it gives CASSLGQGYIQYF. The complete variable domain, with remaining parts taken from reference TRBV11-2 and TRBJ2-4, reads EAGVAQSPRYKIIEKRQSVAFWCNPISGHATLYWYQQILGQGPKLLIQFQNNGVVDDSQLPKDRFSAERLKGVDSTLKIQPAKLEDSAVYLCASSLGQGYIQYFGAGTRLSVL.

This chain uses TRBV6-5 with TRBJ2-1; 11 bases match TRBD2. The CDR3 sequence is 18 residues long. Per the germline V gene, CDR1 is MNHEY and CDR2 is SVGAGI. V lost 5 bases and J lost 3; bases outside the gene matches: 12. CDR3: CASSHHTLLAGGYNEQFF. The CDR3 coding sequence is TGTGCCAGCAGTCACCACACCCTCCTAGCGGGGGGCTACAATGAGCAGTTCTTC.

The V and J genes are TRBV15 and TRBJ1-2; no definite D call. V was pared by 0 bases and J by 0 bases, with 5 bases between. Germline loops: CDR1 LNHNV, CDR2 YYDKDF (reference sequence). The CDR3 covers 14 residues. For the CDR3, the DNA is TGTGCCACCAGCAGAGACAAGACTAACTATGGCTACACCTTC. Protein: CATSRDKTNYGYTF.

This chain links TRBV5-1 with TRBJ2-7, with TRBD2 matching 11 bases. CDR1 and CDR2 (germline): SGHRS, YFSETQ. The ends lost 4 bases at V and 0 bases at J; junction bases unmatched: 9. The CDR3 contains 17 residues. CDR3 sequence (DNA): TGCGCCAGCAGCCCCGAACTAGCGGGAGCCGGCTCCTACGAGCAGTACTTC. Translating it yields CASSPELAGAGSYEQYF.

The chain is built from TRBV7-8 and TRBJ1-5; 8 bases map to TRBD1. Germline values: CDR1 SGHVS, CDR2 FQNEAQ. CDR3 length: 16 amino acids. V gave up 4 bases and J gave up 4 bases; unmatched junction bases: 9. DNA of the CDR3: TGTGCCAGCAGCTCTCCGGGTAGGACAGGGAATCAGCCCCAGCATTTT. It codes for CASSSPGRTGNQPQHF. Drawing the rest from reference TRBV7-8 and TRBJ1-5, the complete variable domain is GAGVSQSPRYKVAKRGQDVALRCDPISGHVSLFWYQQALGQGPEFLTYFQNEAQLDKSGLPSDRFFAERPEGSVSTLKIQRTQQEDSAVYLCASSSPGRTGNQPQHFGDGTRLSIL.

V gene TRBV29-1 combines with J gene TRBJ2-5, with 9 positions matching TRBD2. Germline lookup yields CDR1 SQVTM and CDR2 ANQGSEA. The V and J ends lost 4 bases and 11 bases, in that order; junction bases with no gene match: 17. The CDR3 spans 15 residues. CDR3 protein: CSVGPGGRADNEQYF. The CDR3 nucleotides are TGCAGCGTTGGGCCTGGCGGGAGGGCCGACAATGAGCAGTACTTC. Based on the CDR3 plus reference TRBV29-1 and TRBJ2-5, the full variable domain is SAVISQKPSRDICQRGTSLTIQCQVDSQVTMMFWYRQQPGQSLTLIATANQGSEATYESGFVIDKFPISRPNLTFSTLTVSNMSPEDSSIYLCSVGPGGRADNEQYFGPGTRLLVL.

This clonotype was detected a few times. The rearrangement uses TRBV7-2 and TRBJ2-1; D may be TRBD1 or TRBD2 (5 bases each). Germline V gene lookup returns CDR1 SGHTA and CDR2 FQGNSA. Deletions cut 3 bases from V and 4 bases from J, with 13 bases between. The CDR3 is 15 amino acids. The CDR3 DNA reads TGTGCCAGCAGCTTGTGGGACCCTAAATACAATGAGCAGTTCTTC. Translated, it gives CASSLWDPKYNEQFF.

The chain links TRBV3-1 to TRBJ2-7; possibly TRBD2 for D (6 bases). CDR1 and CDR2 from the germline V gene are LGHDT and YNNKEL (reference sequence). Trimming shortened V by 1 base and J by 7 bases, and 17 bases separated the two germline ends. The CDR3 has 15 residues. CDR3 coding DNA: TGTGCCAGCAGCCAAGTTAGCGGAACCAATATTGAGCAGTACTTC. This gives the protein CASSQVSGTNIEQYF.

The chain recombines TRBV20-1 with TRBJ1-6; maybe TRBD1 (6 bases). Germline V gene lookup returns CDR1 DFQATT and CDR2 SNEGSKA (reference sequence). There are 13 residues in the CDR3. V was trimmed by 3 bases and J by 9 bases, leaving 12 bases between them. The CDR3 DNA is TGCAGTGCTAGTTGGGACATGTCTTCACCCCTCCACTTT. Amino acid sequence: CSASWDMSSPLHF.

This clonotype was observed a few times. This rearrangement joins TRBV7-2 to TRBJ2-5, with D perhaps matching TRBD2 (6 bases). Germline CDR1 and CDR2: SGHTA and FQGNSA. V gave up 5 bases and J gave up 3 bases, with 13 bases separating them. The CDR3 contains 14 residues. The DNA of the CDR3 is TGTGCCAGCAGCCAGCAGACTAGTAAAGAGACCCAGTACTTC. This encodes CASSQQTSKETQYF.

Here the CDR3 reads CASSQTPAGEQYF. The CDR3 region has the DNA TGTGCCAGCAGCCAAACCCCGGCGGGGGAGCAGTACTTC. The V call is TRBV14, the J call TRBJ2-7, with D perhaps matching TRBD2 (6 bases). The CDR3 sequence is 13 residues long. V lost 2 bases to trimming and J lost 7 bases, with 12 bases between them. CDR1 is SGHDN, CDR2 FVKESK, per germline. The whole variable domain, remainder taken from reference TRBV14 and TRBJ2-7, is EAGVTQFPSHSVIEKGQTVTLRCDPISGHDNLYWYRRVMGKEIKFLLHFVKESKQDESGMPNNRFLAERTGGTYSTLKVQPAELEDSGVYFCASSQTPAGEQYFGPGTRLTVT.